These T cell receptor beta chains were read from a single sample in a study of blood T cell repertoires in COVID-19. Repertoires were generated with immunoSEQ multiplex PCR, while TCRdb's copy carries only in-frame clones and drops some. The table has 400,000 or so clones, approximately 91% seen once. Sequenced input: peripheral blood. Receptors originate from a woman between 35 and 50 years old with COVID-19, enrolled during active disease. CDR3s leave out the opening cysteine and the closing phenylalanine or tryptophan. Only some rows state a clone size, as once, few, many or a class for expanded clones.

cdr3_aa v_call clone_size
ASSLFPGETGYT TRBV7-3 -
ASSLYGTGNYGYT TRBV7-9 -
ASSPSGGSYEQY TRBV5-4 -
ASSFKTEGARTEAF TRBV7-2 once
ASSLSPDRSGSKY TRBV7-9 few
ASSVTGFSYEQY TRBV28 once
ASSEAGGTDTQY TRBV6-4 few
ASSPSVSSYNEQF TRBV18 -
ASSLVRGQETQY TRBV28 -
ASSFGTGDRLQPQH TRBV5-6 -
ASSSGGATEAF TRBV11-3 -
ASRTDRVGTEAF TRBV6-1 -
ASFDISYGYT TRBV27 -
ASSFSPGDTQY TRBV7-9 -
ASSPNPGGTQY TRBV7-9 -
ASSLQGAHGYGYT TRBV5-4 -
AIKKDRGSYEQY TRBV10-3 -
ASSPTGLSPYNEQF TRBV7-3 -
ASSITGVGYGYT TRBV19 once
AWSVGQGTGLLIFSLH TRBV30 -
ASSSDRPNTEAF TRBV5-1 -
ASSVGKLAHSYNEQF TRBV9 -
ASSPNRGVNTEAF TRBV18 -
ASSSTGWGEKLF TRBV5-1 -
ASSQDSAGGADTQY TRBV4-1 -
ATSDLRGTSNQPQH TRBV24-1 -
ASSLVGRARLNEQF TRBV5-5 -
ASSLDRGKPQH TRBV7-6 once
ASSPGTPYYGYT TRBV9 -
ASSLQGLNEKLF TRBV28 -
ASSSGSRRIPYEQY TRBV7-9 -
ASSQEGTGAYEQY TRBV4-2 -
ASSDLAGPRGIGELF TRBV7-9 -
ASRGDRAKGEQY TRBV19 -
AWSARTGEYGYT TRBV30 -
ASSNGQGNEKLF TRBV5-1 -
ASELGGRYGYT TRBV23-1 -
ASSFRQGYGYT TRBV27 -
ASRGGNSPLH TRBV9 -
ASSVLGDGGNEQF TRBV9 -
ASSQYTGVGYNEQF TRBV14 -
ASSSSPGELF TRBV5-4 -
ASSKNTRGTGELF TRBV7-2 -
ASSQTRGETQY TRBV3-1/TRBV3-2 -
ASSLEGRGGSTNYGYT TRBV9 -
ASSEEYGTPSFSLH TRBV6-1 -
ASSRLFSPLH TRBV6-2/TRBV6-3 -